This TCR beta chain was identified during a study of cytotoxic CD8 clonotypes in ibrutinib-treated CLL. About this clone itself: Antigen specificity is unknown.

Germline V lookup: CDR1 SGHDT, CDR2 YYEEEE. This CDR3 region has 12 residues. The V and J ends lost 5 bases and 5 bases, in that order; junction bases with no gene match: 3. Using immunoSEQ multiplex PCR, the repertoire was profiled, and TCRdb retains in-frame clones only, with some absent. Among about 58,000 clones listed, approximately 71% were seen once. General study points: Contraction or stability on treatment was seen for public clonotypes, which were uncommon. T-cell clonality at baseline went above that of age-matched healthy donors and rose and fell with circulating CD8+ T-cell counts.

Investigators sourced approximately 2 micrograms of genomic DNA from cryopreserved PBMCs for TCR beta libraries. The chain recombines TRBV5-6 with TRBJ2-7; 8 bases line up with TRBD1. The origin of this receptor is a human donor with chronic lymphocytic leukemia. Specimen: PBMCs, collected after 12 months of ibrutinib treatment. CDR3 DNA: TGTGCCAGCAGGAGACAGGGGCACGAGCAGTACTTC. Residues: CASRRQGHEQYF.